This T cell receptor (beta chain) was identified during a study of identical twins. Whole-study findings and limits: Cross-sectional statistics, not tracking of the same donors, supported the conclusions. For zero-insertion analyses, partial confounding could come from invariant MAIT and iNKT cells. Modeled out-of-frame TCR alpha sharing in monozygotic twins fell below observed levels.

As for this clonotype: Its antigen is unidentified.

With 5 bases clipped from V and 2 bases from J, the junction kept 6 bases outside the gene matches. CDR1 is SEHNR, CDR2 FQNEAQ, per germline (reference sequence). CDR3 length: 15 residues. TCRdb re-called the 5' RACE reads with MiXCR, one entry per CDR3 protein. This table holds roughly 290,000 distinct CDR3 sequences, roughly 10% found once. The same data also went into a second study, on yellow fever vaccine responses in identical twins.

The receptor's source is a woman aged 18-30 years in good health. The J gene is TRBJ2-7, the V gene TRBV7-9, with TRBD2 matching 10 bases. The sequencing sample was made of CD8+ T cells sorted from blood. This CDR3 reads CASSTGTSAPYEQYF. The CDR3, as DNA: TGTGCCAGCAGCACCGGGACTAGCGCTCCCTACGAGCAGTACTTC.